These 3 T cell receptor beta chains came from one sample sequenced in a study of human versus mouse CDR3 diversity and MHC coevolution. Only in-frame clones appear in the TCRdb table, and some are missing; sequencing was by immunoSEQ multiplex PCR. The sample has about 77,000 clones, less than 95% seen once. What was sequenced was naive CD4+ T cells from blood. The subset here: CD45RO-negative CD62L-positive naive CD4 T cells. The source of these receptors is a person between 25 and 75 years old in good health.

The V gene is TRBV5-4, the J gene TRBJ1-1, with 7 bases that match TRBD1. This CDR3 spans 14 amino acids. Trimming cost V 4 bases and J 1 base; bases outside gene matches: 4. Germline assignment: CDR1 SGHNT and CDR2 YYREEE (reference sequence). DNA for the CDR3: TGTGCCAGCAGCCCGGGACAGTGGAACACTGAAGCTTTCTTT. Amino acid sequence: CASSPGQWNTEAFF.

The chain combines TRBV6-5 with TRBJ2-1; 11 bases align to TRBD1. CDR3 length: 14 residues. CDR1 MNHEY and CDR2 SVGAGI come from the germline V gene. V shed 2 bases, J shed 9 bases, and the junction held 3 bases outside the gene matches. The CDR3 coding sequence is TGTGCCAGCAGTTACGGGGACAGGGGGGGTGAGCAGTTCTTC. This codes for CASSYGDRGGEQFF.

J is TRBJ1-5 and V is TRBV30, with 8 nucleotides matching TRBD1. CDR1 GTSNPN and CDR2 SVGIG come from the germline V gene (reference sequence). J was trimmed by 7 bases and V by 2 bases; bases with no gene match: 7. The CDR3 has 14 amino acids. CDR3 protein: CAWSRTGTRQPQHF. CDR3 coding DNA: TGTGCCTGGAGTCGGACAGGGACGAGGCAGCCCCAGCATTTT.